Here is one T cell receptor (beta chain) with its context. Sequencing of TCR beta was performed on blood CD8+ and CD4+ T cells. The control group consisted of healthy donors matched for age and sex. Negative isolation was applied to CD8+ and CD4+ T cells, and FACS enrichment was applied to TEMRA cells. The data were obtained in a study of CD8 T cells in Susac syndrome. Random-hexamer reverse transcription was applied to roughly 0.45 to 1 ug RNA. TCR beta CDR3 was amplified by immunoSEQ covering 54 Vbeta and 13 Jbeta. TCRdb called the immunoSEQ multiplex PCR reads again in MiXCR, with one record for every CDR3 protein. The sample consists of 80,000 to 90,000 distinct CDR3 sequences, over 80% of them appearing once. V lost 6 bases, J lost 0 bases, and 14 bases stayed unmatched. Germline loops: CDR1 SNHLY, CDR2 FYNNEI. The CDR3 has 18 residues.

The receptor's source is a human donor in good health. The chain combines TRBV2 with TRBJ2-5; 9 bases match TRBD2. The material sequenced was CD8+ T cells from PBMCs. CDR3 in amino acids: CASRLRGGARPYQETQYF. The DNA for the CDR3 is TGTGCCAGCAGACTACGCGGGGGGGCCCGCCCGTACCAAGAGACCCAGTACTTC.